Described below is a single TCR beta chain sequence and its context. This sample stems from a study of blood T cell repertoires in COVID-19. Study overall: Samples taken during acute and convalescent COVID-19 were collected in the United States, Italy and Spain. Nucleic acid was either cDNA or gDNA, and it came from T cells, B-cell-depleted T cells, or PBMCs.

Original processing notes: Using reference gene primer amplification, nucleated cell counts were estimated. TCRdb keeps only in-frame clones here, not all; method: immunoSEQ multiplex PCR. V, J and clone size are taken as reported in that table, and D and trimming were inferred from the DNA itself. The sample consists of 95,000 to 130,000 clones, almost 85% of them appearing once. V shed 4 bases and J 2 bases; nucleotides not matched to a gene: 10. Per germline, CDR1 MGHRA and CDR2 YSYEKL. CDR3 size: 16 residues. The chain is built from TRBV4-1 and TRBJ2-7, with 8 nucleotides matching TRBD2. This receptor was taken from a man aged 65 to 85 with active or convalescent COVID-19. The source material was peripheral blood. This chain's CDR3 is CASSPLPGLGTYEQYF. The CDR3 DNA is TGCGCCAGCAGCCCCCTTCCGGGACTAGGAACCTACGAGCAGTACTTC.